Reported below is one TCR beta chain. Its specificity is unknown. Deep TCR-beta sequencing used DNA from uncultured naive and memory CD4+ T cells. TCRdb's copy holds only in-frame clones and misses some; the assay was immunoSEQ multiplex PCR. The sample contains 9,000 to 13,000 clones, 80% to 90% of which appear only once. This sample stems from a study of CD4 T cells in relation to SARS-CoV-2 and coronaviruses. Looking at the study overall: Of the patients, under 10 were male, 4 female, two Hispanic. Study outcomes and limitations: SARS-CoV-2-driven expansion was significantly weaker in crossreactive than monoreactive clones. Pre-pandemic and post-infection samples never came from the same donor.

The CDR3 covers 19 residues. Sequences were obtained from naive CD4+ T cells from PBMCs. Subset meaning: naive CD4+ T cells isolated by negative enrichment. The chain couples TRBV21-1 to TRBJ1-5; the DNA was not used to check the table's D call, TRBD1. TRBV21-1 is reported as a pseudogene. This TCR came from an adult with COVID-19. The chain's CDR3 is CASSKTATGGEGGDQPQHF. The DNA of the CDR3 is TGTGCCAGCAGCAAAACCGCGACAGGGGGTGAAGGGGGGGATCAGCCCCAGCATTTT.